The 7 T cell receptor beta chains below come from one sample, sequenced in a study of shared clonotypes between healthy human individuals. The naive CD8 fraction comprised CD45RO-negative cells positively selected for CCR7 and excluded terminally differentiated effector memory CD45RA+ cells. Sequencing used immunoSEQ multiplex PCR; TCRdb keeps in-frame clones, though not all of them. The sample contains over 2,000,000 clones, around 95% of which appear only once. The sequencing sample was made of naive CD8+ T cells from PBMCs. These receptors all come from a man aged 18 to 29 in good health. Some clones in this sample may be carry-over from other donors' samples.

The chain carries TRBV27 and TRBJ1-2, with 9 bases fitting TRBD1. Germline lookup yields CDR1 MNHEY and CDR2 SMNVEV (reference sequence). Trimming removed 3 bases from V and 4 bases from J; junction bases left unmatched: 9. The CDR3 loop spans 16 amino acids. The CDR3 DNA follows: TGTGCCAGCAGTTTTTCCGGACAGGGGTGGATCTATGGCTACACCTTC. Translated, it gives CASSFSGQGWIYGYTF.

This clone has only one observation. The rearrangement joins TRBV9 to TRBJ1-4, with D unresolved. The CDR3 covers 15 residues. The germline V gene has CDR1 SGDLS and CDR2 YYNGEE. Trimming cost V 4 bases and J 0 bases, with 10 bases left between them. The CDR3 DNA follows: TGTGCCAGCAGCTCGGGCAGCTCAACTAATGAAAAACTGTTTTTT. The encoded protein is CASSSGSSTNEKLFF.

This clone was counted a few times. The chain joins TRBV28 to TRBJ1-1; D remains unclear. Germline CDR1 MDHEN, CDR2 SYDVKM. V was trimmed by 10 bases and J by 10 bases, leaving 7 bases between them. This CDR3 has 8 amino acids. The CDR3 is CATEAAFF. In nucleotides, the CDR3 is TGTGCCACCGAGGCAGCTTTCTTT.

The chain recombines TRBV7-8 with TRBJ2-5, with 7 nucleotides matching TRBD1. In germline, CDR1 is SGHVS, CDR2 FQNEAQ. The CDR3 sequence is 15 residues long. V was pared by 5 bases and J by 4 bases, with 10 bases of the junction left unmatched. The CDR3 here is CASSPRQGTRETQYF. The DNA of the CDR3 is TGTGCCAGCAGCCCCCGACAGGGAACTCGAGAGACCCAGTACTTC.

The chain employs TRBV30 and TRBJ2-1; possibly TRBD2 for D (5 bases). The CDR3 runs 12 residues. Germline CDR1 is GTSNPN and CDR2 is SVGIG (reference sequence). V lost 0 bases and J 9 bases, leaving 9 bases between the germline ends. CDR3 region: CAWSVGVAEQFF. DNA for the CDR3: TGTGCCTGGAGTGTCGGGGTTGCTGAGCAGTTCTTC.

V and J are TRBV4-1 and TRBJ1-2, with 8 bases lining up with TRBD1. Germline V gene data show CDR1 as MGHRA and CDR2 as YSYEKL. This CDR3 has 15 amino acids. The trim removed 1 base at V and 8 bases at J, leaving 9 bases unmatched. The CDR3 region is CASSQVAGQGGGYTF. CDR3 DNA sequence: TGCGCCAGCAGCCAAGTTGCAGGACAGGGCGGCGGCTACACCTTC.

The V call is TRBV7-2, the J call TRBJ1-1; the match to TRBD1 covers 10 bases. The V segment lost 4 bases and the J segment 0 bases; nucleotides outside the gene matches: 8. The CDR3 loop spans 17 amino acids. Germline V gene lookup returns CDR1 SGHTA and CDR2 FQGNSA. CDR3 in amino acids: CASSSTGGGGLNTEAFF. The CDR3 DNA follows: TGTGCCAGCAGCTCGACAGGGGGCGGAGGGCTGAACACTGAAGCTTTCTTT.